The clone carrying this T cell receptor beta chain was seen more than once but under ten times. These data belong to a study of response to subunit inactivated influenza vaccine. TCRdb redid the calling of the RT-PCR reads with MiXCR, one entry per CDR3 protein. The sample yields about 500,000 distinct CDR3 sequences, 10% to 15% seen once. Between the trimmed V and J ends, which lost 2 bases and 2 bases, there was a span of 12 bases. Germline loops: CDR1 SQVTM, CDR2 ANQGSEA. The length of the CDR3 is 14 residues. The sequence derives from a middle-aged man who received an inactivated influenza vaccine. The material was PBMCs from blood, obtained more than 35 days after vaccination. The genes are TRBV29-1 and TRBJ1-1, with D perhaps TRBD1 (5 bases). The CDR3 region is CSVERGTANTEAFF. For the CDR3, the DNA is TGCAGCGTTGAACGAGGGACGGCTAACACTGAAGCTTTCTTT. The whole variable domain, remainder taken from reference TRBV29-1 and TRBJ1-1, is SAVISQKPSRDICQRGTSLTIQCQVDSQVTMMFWYRQQPGQSLTLIATANQGSEATYESGFVIDKFPISRPNLTFSTLTVSNMSPEDSSIYLCSVERGTANTEAFFGQGTRLTVV.